The TCR beta chain described here comes from a study of cytomegalovirus exposure and HLA in healthy donors. PCR used 60 Vbeta primers and 13 Jbeta primers. Profiling relied on immunoSEQ multiplex PCR, and the TCRdb table lists in-frame clones only, not all of them. The sample includes approximately 60,000 clones, around 83% of them seen just once. V lost 5 bases, J lost 3 bases, and 5 bases stayed unmatched. There are 15 residues in the CDR3. Germline-derived CDR1 and CDR2 are SEHNR and FQNEAQ (reference sequence). The receptor was derived from a man in his thirties or forties in good health and CMV-seronegative. The specimen was PBMCs. The chain combines TRBV7-9 with TRBJ1-2, with 11 bases aligning to TRBD1. The CDR3 bases are TGTGCCAGCAGCCCCTGGGACAGGGGGGACTATGGCTACACCTTC. It specifies CASSPWDRGDYGYTF.